The 26 T cell receptor beta chains below all came from one sample that was sequenced in a study of cytomegalovirus exposure and HLA in healthy donors. PCR involved 60 Vbeta and 13 Jbeta primers. Sequenced by immunoSEQ multiplex PCR; TCRdb stores in-frame clones only, minus some. The sample consists of about 97,000 clones, about three quarters of them appearing once. Material for sequencing was PBMCs. These receptors came from a man aged 40-55 years in good health and CMV-seronegative.

This clone was seen more than once but under ten times. The V call is TRBV18, the J call TRBJ1-4; D uncertain. Germline V gene lookup returns CDR1 KGHSH and CDR2 LQKENI. V dropped 2 bases and J dropped 3 bases, with 16 bases sitting between them. This CDR3 is built from 17 residues. Here the CDR3 DNA reads TGTGCCAGCTCACCATGGGCCGGACGGCGGGCTAATGAAAAACTGTTTTTT. Translation: CASSPWAGRRANEKLFF.

This chain links TRBV27 with TRBJ2-5; the match to TRBD1 covers 8 bases. The germline V gene encodes CDR1 MNHEY and CDR2 SMNVEV (reference sequence). V lost 8 bases to trimming and J lost 7 bases; unmatched junction nucleotides: 9. The CDR3 is 13 residues long. For the CDR3, the DNA is TGTGCCAGCGGTCCCGGACAGGGTGCGACCCAGTACTTC. Translated, it gives CASGPGQGATQYF.

J is TRBJ2-5 and V is TRBV6-5; 10 bases are shared with TRBD1. V trimming: 6 bases; J trimming: 6 bases; junction bases outside the gene matches: 4. The CDR3 has 13 residues. Germline V lookup: CDR1 MNHEY, CDR2 SVGAGI. This CDR3 reads CASRGQGLKTQYF. The DNA of the CDR3 is TGTGCCAGCAGGGGACAGGGGCTGAAGACCCAGTACTTC.

This rearrangement joins TRBV27 to TRBJ2-7; weak D call: TRBD2 (6 bases). The CDR3 runs 12 residues. V shed 5 bases and J shed 7 bases, with 12 bases lying between them. In germline, CDR1 is MNHEY, CDR2 SMNVEV (reference sequence). This chain's CDR3 is CASSPMGGEQYF. The CDR3 DNA is TGTGCCAGCAGTCCTATGGGGGGTGAGCAGTACTTC.

In this sample, this clone turned up a few times. This chain links TRBV18 with TRBJ2-5; D might be TRBD1 (6 bases). V lost 5 bases and J lost 0, with 13 bases in between. In germline, CDR1 is KGHSH, CDR2 LQKENI. This CDR3 region has 15 residues. The CDR3 region is CASSSGDPNQETQYF. In nucleotides, the CDR3 is TGTGCCAGCTCATCAGGGGACCCTAACCAAGAGACCCAGTACTTC.

The rearrangement links TRBV25-1 to TRBJ2-5, with TRBD1 matching 7 bases. The J segment lost 4 bases and the V segment lost 5 bases, leaving 4 bases of the junction unmatched. CDR1 and CDR2 (germline): MGHDK, SYGVNS. This CDR3 has 13 amino acids. CDR3 amino acids: CASSLHRGETQYF. Here the CDR3 DNA reads TGTGCCAGCAGTTTACACAGGGGAGAGACCCAGTACTTC.

The chain combines TRBV6-5 with TRBJ2-7; 9 positions agree with TRBD1. V lost 2 bases, J lost 1 base, and 3 bases stayed unmatched. The CDR3 has 15 residues. The germline gives CDR1 MNHEY, CDR2 SVGAGI. DNA of the CDR3: TGTGCCAGCAGTTACAACAGGGGGCTTTCCTACGAGCAGTACTTC. Protein sequence: CASSYNRGLSYEQYF.

The chain carries TRBV29-1 and TRBJ1-3; TRBD1 aligns across 7 bases. The germline V gene encodes CDR1 SQVTM and CDR2 ANQGSEA. This CDR3 spans 13 amino acids. V lost 7 bases and J lost 8; bases outside the gene matches: 11. The CDR3 DNA is TGCAGCGCTGAGGGGGCAGGTGAGGACACCATATATTTT. Its translation: CSAEGAGEDTIYF.

J is TRBJ1-2 and V is TRBV7-6, with TRBD1 matching 10 bases. V was clipped by 5 bases and J by 8 bases; unmatched bases: 23. The CDR3 sequence is 19 residues long. Germline V lookup: CDR1 SGHVS, CDR2 FNYEAQ. The CDR3 reads CASSTRTPGQGSFALGYTF. For the CDR3, the DNA is TGTGCCAGCAGCACACGTACGCCGGGACAGGGGTCGTTTGCCCTCGGCTACACCTTC.

This clone was counted only a few times. V and J are TRBV27 and TRBJ1-4; D is unclear. Germline lookup yields CDR1 MNHEY and CDR2 SMNVEV (reference sequence). The CDR3 has 16 residues. V dropped 4 bases and J dropped 2 bases, with 14 bases sitting between them. CDR3 loop: CASSYEYGVTNEKLFF. CDR3 sequence (DNA): TGTGCCAGCAGTTACGAATACGGGGTTACTAATGAAAAACTGTTTTTT. The full variable domain, in which reference TRBV27 and TRBJ1-4 provide the parts outside the CDR3, is EAQVTQNPRYLITVTGKKLTVTCSQNMNHEYMSWYRQDPGLGLRQIYYSMNVEVTDKGDVPEGYKVSRKEKRNFPLILESPSPNQTSLYFCASSYEYGVTNEKLFFGSGTQLSVL.

The chain carries TRBV28 and TRBJ1-4; tentative D call: TRBD1 (5 bases). Germline V gives CDR1 MDHEN, CDR2 SYDVKM. The CDR3 is made up of 15 amino acids. The germline V and J ends were trimmed by 5 bases and 0 bases, with 10 bases remaining between them. CDR3 sequence reads: CASSPGVATNEKLFF. The CDR3, as DNA: TGTGCCAGCAGTCCGGGGGTTGCAACTAATGAAAAACTGTTTTTT. The complete variable domain, with remaining parts taken from reference TRBV28 and TRBJ1-4, reads DVKVTQSSRYLVKRTGEKVFLECVQDMDHENMFWYRQDPGLGLRLIYFSYDVKMKEKGDIPEGYSVSREKKERFSLILESASTNQTSMYLCASSPGVATNEKLFFGSGTQLSVL.

The genes are TRBV6-1 and TRBJ1-2, with D possibly matching TRBD1 (6 bases). The CDR3 is 13 amino acids. V lost 2 bases, J lost 6 bases, and 10 bases lay in between. Looked up from germline, CDR1 is MNHNS and CDR2 is SASEGT. CDR3 loop: CASSELGGDGYTF. The CDR3, as DNA: TGTGCCAGCAGTGAATTAGGGGGGGATGGCTACACCTTC.

V and J are TRBV5-8 and TRBJ2-4, with 8 bases fitting TRBD2. V gave up 0 bases and J gave up 8 bases; unmatched junction bases: 13. CDR1 is SGHTS, CDR2 YDEGEE, per germline. The CDR3 runs 17 residues. The CDR3: CASSLGDTGGLEDIQYF. CDR3 nucleotide sequence: TGTGCCAGCAGCTTGGGCGATACGGGGGGGCTCGAGGACATTCAGTACTTC.

The chain links TRBV19 to TRBJ1-4; D is unresolved. The V and J ends lost 3 bases and 0 bases respectively, with 11 bases between them. The CDR3 contains 16 residues. Germline loops: CDR1 LNHDA, CDR2 SQIVND (reference sequence). The CDR3 DNA is TGTGCCAGTAGTATCGGCAGGAACCCAACTAATGAAAAACTGTTTTTT. Translated: CASSIGRNPTNEKLFF.

The chain joins TRBV4-2 to TRBJ2-5, with D possibly matching TRBD2 (7 bases). Trimming left V 4 bases short and J 0 bases short, with 18 bases between. There are 17 residues in the CDR3. The germline gives CDR1 LGHNA, CDR2 YNFKEQ. CDR3 in DNA: TGTGCCAGCAGCCGATCACTGGGGGCGGGGGACCAAGAGACCCAGTACTTC. This encodes CASSRSLGAGDQETQYF.

V gene TRBV4-1 combines with J gene TRBJ2-7; 10 bases fit TRBD1. The CDR3 has 15 residues. CDR1 and CDR2 (germline): MGHRA, YSYEKL. V lost 4 bases, J lost 5 bases, and 8 bases stayed unmatched. DNA of the CDR3: TGCGCCAGCAGCCCCACCCGGGACAGGGGCCACGAGCAGTACTTC. It specifies CASSPTRDRGHEQYF.

The rearrangement links TRBV6-5 to TRBJ1-2; tentative D call: TRBD1 (6 bases). Germline loops: CDR1 MNHEY, CDR2 SVGAGI. Deletions cut 3 bases from V and 4 bases from J, with 18 bases between. This CDR3 spans 16 amino acids. This CDR3 is CASSYFVTGRGYGYTF. The CDR3 nucleotides read TGTGCCAGCAGTTATTTCGTGACAGGCCGGGGCTATGGCTACACCTTC.

The rearrangement uses TRBV11-2 and TRBJ1-1; 8 nucleotides align to TRBD1. The germline V gene encodes CDR1 SGHAT and CDR2 FQNNGV. V gave up 1 base and J gave up 0 bases; unmatched junction bases: 4. The CDR3 runs to 16 residues. In DNA form, the CDR3 reads TGTGCCAGCAGCTTAGTTATGGGACAGGTGAACACTGAAGCTTTCTTT. Protein sequence: CASSLVMGQVNTEAFF.

This sequence joins TRBV13 and TRBJ2-1; 8 nucleotides match TRBD2. The J segment lost 8 bases and the V segment lost 1 base, leaving 7 bases of the junction unmatched. There are 15 residues in the CDR3. Germline CDR1 reads PRHDT; CDR2 reads FYEKMQ (reference sequence). CDR3 nucleotide sequence: TGTGCCAGCAGCTTAGACCGGGGGGGCCGTCATGAGCAGTTCTTC. Amino acids: CASSLDRGGRHEQFF.

The V and J genes are TRBV25-1 and TRBJ1-4; no firm D call. Germline-derived CDR1 and CDR2 are MGHDK and SYGVNS. There are 16 residues in the CDR3. Trimming took 1 base from V and 4 from J, leaving 13 bases between them. CDR3 loop: CASSELNQRNNEKLFF. The CDR3, as DNA: TGTGCCAGCAGTGAATTAAATCAGCGGAATAATGAAAAACTGTTTTTT.

The chain is built from TRBV21-1 and TRBJ2-5; no check of the table's D call, TRBD1, against the DNA was made. TRBV21-1 is marked as a pseudogene. The CDR3 length is 16 residues. CDR3 region: CASSKIRDRDWKTQYF. In DNA, the CDR3 is TGTGCCAGCAGCAAAATCCGGGACAGGGATTGGAAGACCCAGTACTTC.

A note on this clone: A clone one base away is much larger, so this may be a read error. This chain joins TRBV18 and TRBJ2-2; no firm D call. The CDR3 covers 11 residues. Germline CDR1 reads KGHSH; CDR2 reads LQKENI. The V and J ends lost 5 bases and 6 bases respectively, with 4 bases between them. Here the CDR3 reads CASSAAGELFF. The CDR3 DNA reads as TGTGCCAGCTCAGCGGCCGGGGAGCTGTTTTTT.

As to this clone: Because the CDR3's place on the DNA is in doubt, the DNA is left out and the CDR3 is given as listed by TCRdb. The V call is TRBV6-5, the J call TRBJ2-5; TRBD1, the table's D call, lacks a check against the DNA. The CDR3 is 15 amino acids long, termini counted. Germline CDR1 and CDR2: MNHEY and SVGAGI. CDR3 amino acids: CATETTGYFGETQYF.

The table lists this clone with a few counts. The chain joins TRBV4-2 to TRBJ2-5, with TRBD1 as a possible D gene (5 bases). Trimming stripped 0 bases from V and 2 bases from J, with 10 bases between. This CDR3 has 15 residues. Looked up from germline, CDR1 is LGHNA and CDR2 is YNFKEQ. The chain's CDR3 is CASSQDQGRQETQYF. The DNA of the CDR3 is TGTGCCAGCAGCCAAGATCAGGGCAGACAAGAGACCCAGTACTTC.

This clone occurred a few times. This sequence joins TRBV7-2 and TRBJ2-2; TRBD2 is a possible D gene (6 bases). The CDR3 loop spans 13 amino acids. Trimming shortened V by 9 bases and J by 2 bases, and 10 bases separated the two germline ends. CDR1 and CDR2 from the germline V gene are SGHTA and FQGNSA. This CDR3 is CASGTPNTGELFF. CDR3 DNA: TGTGCCAGTGGGACTCCTAACACCGGGGAGCTGTTTTTT.

J is TRBJ1-4 and V is TRBV5-1; D is ambiguous. Per the germline V gene, CDR1 is SGHRS and CDR2 is YFSETQ. The CDR3 runs to 14 residues. The ends were cut back, 0 bases at V and 8 bases at J, with 11 bases in the middle. The CDR3 region is CASSLGWREEKLFF. The CDR3 DNA follows: TGCGCCAGCAGCTTGGGCTGGAGGGAGGAAAAACTGTTTTTT.